The clone carrying this T cell receptor (beta chain) was counted at least ten times. Its target is unknown. The sample is drawn from a study of molecular identifiers for immune sequencing clone quantification. Study-level background: Naive CD8 RNA (approximately 20,000 or 100,000 cells) was divided into five aliquots, with four sequenced.

The germline V gene encodes CDR1 LGHNA and CDR2 YSLEER. After removal of 0 bases from V and 5 bases from J, the junction contained 3 bases not matched to a gene. The CDR3 runs 15 residues. Naive CD8 libraries came from approximately 20,000 to 1,000,000 sorted cells with 10%, 30% or 50% RNA. Naive CD8 T cells were picked out by sorting for CD8+CD4-CCR7+CD45RA+. Broader study findings: Effector cells had over 98% of their molecules in clones above 20 RNA copies, while naive cells had under 1%.

From the PCR reads, TCRdb called clonotypes with MiXCR, one entry per CDR3 protein. This sample carries 550,000 to 750,000 distinct CDR3 sequences, 20% of them seen once, and the ten largest clones take roughly 0.85%. V and J are TRBV4-3 and TRBJ1-5; TRBD1 matches 8 bases. The receptor comes from a human donor in good health. Some libraries in this study had Jurkat cell RNA spiked in. Material for sequencing was naive CD8+ T cells from blood, with Jurkat cell RNA spiked in. As to subset: FACS-sorted CD8+CD4-CCR7+CD45RA+ naive T cells. CDR3 sequence: CASSQETGVYQPQHF. CDR3 in DNA: TGCGCCAGCAGCCAAGAGACAGGGGTTTATCAGCCCCAGCATTTT.